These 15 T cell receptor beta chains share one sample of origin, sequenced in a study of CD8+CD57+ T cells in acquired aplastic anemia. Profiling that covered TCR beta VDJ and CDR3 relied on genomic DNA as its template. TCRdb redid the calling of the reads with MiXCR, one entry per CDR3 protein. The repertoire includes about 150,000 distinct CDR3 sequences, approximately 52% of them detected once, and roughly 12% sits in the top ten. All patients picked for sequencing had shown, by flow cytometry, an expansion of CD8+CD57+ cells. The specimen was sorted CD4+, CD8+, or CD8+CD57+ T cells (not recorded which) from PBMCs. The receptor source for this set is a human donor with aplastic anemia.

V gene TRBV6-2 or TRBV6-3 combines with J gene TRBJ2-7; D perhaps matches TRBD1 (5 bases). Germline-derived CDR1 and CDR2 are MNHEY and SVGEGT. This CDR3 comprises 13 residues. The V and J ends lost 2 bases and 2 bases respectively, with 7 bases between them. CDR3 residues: CASSYRQTYEQYF. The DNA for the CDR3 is TGTGCCAGCAGTTACCGACAGACCTACGAGCAGTACTTC.

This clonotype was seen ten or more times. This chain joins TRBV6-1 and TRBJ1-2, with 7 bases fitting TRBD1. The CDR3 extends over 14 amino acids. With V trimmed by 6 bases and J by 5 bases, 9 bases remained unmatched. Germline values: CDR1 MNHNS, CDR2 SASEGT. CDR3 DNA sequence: TGTGCCAGCAGGGGCTCGACAGGGAGGTATGGCTACACCTTC. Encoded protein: CASRGSTGRYGYTF.

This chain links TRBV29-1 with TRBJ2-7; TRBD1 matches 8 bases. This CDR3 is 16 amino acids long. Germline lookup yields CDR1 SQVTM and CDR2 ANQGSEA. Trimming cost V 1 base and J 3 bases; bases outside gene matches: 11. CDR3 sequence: CSVEGGQDFMDYEQYF. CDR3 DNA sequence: TGCAGCGTTGAAGGGGGACAGGACTTTATGGACTACGAGCAGTACTTC.

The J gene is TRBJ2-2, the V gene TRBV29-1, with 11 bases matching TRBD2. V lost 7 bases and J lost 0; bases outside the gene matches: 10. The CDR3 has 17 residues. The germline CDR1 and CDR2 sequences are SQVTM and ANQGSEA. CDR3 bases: TGCAGCGCGGGAGGTGCTAGCGGGGGGACGAACACCGGGGAGCTGTTTTTT. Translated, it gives CSAGGASGGTNTGELFF.

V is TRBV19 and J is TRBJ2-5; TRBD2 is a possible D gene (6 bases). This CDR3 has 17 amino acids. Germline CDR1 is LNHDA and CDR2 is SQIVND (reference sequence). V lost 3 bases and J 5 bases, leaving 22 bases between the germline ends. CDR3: CASSIKFSYGGRETQYF. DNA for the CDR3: TGTGCCAGTAGTATTAAGTTTTCGTACGGAGGGCGGGAGACCCAGTACTTC.

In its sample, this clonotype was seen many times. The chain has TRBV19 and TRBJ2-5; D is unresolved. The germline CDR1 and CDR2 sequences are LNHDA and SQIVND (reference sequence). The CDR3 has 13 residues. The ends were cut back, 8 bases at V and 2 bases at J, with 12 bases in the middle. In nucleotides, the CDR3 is TGTGCCAGTTCAGCGTCTGCTCAAGAGACCCAGTACTTC. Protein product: CASSASAQETQYF.

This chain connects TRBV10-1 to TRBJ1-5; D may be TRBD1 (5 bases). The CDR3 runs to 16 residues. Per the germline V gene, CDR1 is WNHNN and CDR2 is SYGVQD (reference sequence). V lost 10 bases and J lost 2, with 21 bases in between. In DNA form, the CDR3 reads TGCGCCACCAGGGTGTGGAGGGTAGGGTGCAATCAGCCCCAGCATTTT. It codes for CATRVWRVGCNQPQHF.

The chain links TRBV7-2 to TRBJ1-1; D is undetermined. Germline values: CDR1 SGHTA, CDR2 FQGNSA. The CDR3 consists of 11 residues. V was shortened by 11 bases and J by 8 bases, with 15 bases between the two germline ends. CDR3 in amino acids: CAPSEEVEAFF. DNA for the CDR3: TGTGCCCCCAGCGAAGAGGTGGAAGCTTTCTTT.

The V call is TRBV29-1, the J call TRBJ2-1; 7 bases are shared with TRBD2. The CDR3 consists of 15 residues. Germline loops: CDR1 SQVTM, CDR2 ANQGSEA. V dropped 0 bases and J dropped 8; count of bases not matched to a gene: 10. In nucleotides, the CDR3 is TGCAGCGTTGAAGATGGGCTAGCGGTGGCGGATGAGCAGTTCTTC. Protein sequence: CSVEDGLAVADEQFF.

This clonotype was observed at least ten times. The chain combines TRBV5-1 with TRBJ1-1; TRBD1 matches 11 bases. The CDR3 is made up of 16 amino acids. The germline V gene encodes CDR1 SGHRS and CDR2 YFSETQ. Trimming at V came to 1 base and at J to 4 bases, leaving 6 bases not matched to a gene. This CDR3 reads CASSLWTGGASTEAFF. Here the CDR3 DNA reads TGCGCCAGCAGCTTGTGGACAGGGGGCGCGAGCACTGAAGCTTTCTTT.

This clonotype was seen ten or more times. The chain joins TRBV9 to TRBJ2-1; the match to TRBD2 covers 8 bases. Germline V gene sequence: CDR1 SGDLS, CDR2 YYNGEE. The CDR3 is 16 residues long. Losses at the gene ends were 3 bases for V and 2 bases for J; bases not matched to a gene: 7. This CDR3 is CASSAPGGVAYNEQFF. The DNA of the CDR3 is TGTGCCAGCAGCGCCCCCGGGGGGGTGGCCTACAATGAGCAGTTCTTC.

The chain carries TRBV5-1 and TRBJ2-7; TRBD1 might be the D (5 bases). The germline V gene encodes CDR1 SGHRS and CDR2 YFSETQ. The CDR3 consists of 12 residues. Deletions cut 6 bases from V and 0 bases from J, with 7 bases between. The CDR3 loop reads CASNGASYEQYF. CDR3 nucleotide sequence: TGCGCCAGCAATGGGGCCTCCTACGAGCAGTACTTC.

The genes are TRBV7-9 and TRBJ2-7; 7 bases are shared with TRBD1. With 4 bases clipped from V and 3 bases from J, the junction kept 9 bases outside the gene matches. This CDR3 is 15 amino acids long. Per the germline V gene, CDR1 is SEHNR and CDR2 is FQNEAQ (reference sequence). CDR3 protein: CASSSVGTANYEQYF. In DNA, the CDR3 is TGTGCCAGCAGCTCCGTCGGGACAGCGAACTACGAGCAGTACTTC.

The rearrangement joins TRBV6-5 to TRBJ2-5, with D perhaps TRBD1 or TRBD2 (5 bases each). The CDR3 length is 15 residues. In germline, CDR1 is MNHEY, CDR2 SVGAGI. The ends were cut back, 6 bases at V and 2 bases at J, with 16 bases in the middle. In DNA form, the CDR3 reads TGTGCCAGCAGGTACCCTGGGACGGTACAAGAGACCCAGTACTTC. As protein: CASRYPGTVQETQYF.

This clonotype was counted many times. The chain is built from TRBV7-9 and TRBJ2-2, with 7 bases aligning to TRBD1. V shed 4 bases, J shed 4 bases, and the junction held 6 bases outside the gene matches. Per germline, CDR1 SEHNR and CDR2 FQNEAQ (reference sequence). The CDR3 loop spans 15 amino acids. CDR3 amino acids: CASSSLGTATGELFF. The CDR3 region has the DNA TGTGCCAGCAGCTCCCTCGGGACAGCCACCGGGGAGCTGTTTTTT.